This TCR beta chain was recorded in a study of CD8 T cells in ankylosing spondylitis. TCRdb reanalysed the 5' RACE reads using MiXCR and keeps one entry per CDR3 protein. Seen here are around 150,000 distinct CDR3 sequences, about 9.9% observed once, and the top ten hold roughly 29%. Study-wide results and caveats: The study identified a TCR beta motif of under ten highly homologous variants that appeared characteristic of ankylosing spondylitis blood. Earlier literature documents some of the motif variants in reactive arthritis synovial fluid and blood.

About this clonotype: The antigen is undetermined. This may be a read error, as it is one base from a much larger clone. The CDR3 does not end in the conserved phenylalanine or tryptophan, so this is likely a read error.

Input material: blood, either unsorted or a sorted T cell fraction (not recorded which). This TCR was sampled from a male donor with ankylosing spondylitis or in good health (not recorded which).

CDR3 nucleotide sequence: TGTGCCAGCAGCGCCGATGACAGCGCCAACTATGGCTACACCCTC. It is translated as CASSADDSANYGYTL. The J gene is TRBJ1-2, the V gene TRBV2; TRBD1 is a possible D gene (5 bases). Trimming took 6 bases from V and 2 from J, leaving 16 bases between them. Germline loops: CDR1 SNHLY, CDR2 FYNNEI. The CDR3 sequence is 15 residues long.